The 5 T cell receptor beta chains presented below share a single source sample, sequenced in a study of T-cell reconstitution after alpha-beta-depleted transplantation in children. Unique molecular identifiers featured in how the TCRbeta library was prepared. TCRdb ran MiXCR on the PCR reads and lists one entry per CDR3 protein. The sample has 450,000 to 550,000 distinct CDR3 sequences, roughly an eighth seen once. Sequencing used PBMCs, mostly from graft donor cells, obtained 180 days after TCRalphabeta/CD19-depleted stem cell transplant. These receptors were taken from a female patient aged 2-9 years who had a stem cell transplant for aplastic anemia, so the T cells may come from the graft donor.

The chain recombines TRBV28 with TRBJ1-2, with D unclear. CDR3 size: 16 residues. In germline, CDR1 is MDHEN, CDR2 SYDVKM. Deletions cut 2 bases from V and 5 bases from J, with 18 bases between. This chain's CDR3 is CASSLGGPQEEYGYTF. The CDR3 DNA reads TGTGCCAGCAGTTTAGGTGGCCCTCAGGAGGAGTATGGCTACACCTTC.

Remarks on this clonotype: A much larger clone is a single base away; this may be a read error. The J gene is TRBJ2-4, the V gene TRBV24-1; unclear D gene. The CDR3 length is 14 residues. Germline-derived CDR1 and CDR2 are KGHDR and SFDVKD. The CDR3 nucleotides are TGTGCCACCAGTGAGGCCCCCCCGGCAAACATTGAGTACTTC. Translation gives CATSEAPPANIEYF.

This clonotype was found many times. This rearrangement joins TRBV12-3 or TRBV12-4 to TRBJ1-5, with D maybe TRBD1 (6 bases). Trimming left V 0 bases short and J 3 bases short, with 15 bases between. The CDR3 length is 17 residues. CDR3 region: CASSLALGGRNNQPQHF. The CDR3 region has the DNA TGTGCCAGCAGTTTAGCTCTAGGGGGGCGAAACAATCAGCCCCAGCATTTT.

The CDR3 coding sequence is TGTGCCACCAGCACACTGGGTAGTGGTTTTGGGGATCAGCCCCAGCATTTT. Protein product: CATSTLGSGFGDQPQHF. This chain connects TRBV15 to TRBJ1-5; D is unresolved. Looked up from germline, CDR1 is LNHNV and CDR2 is YYDKDF (reference sequence). V lost 4 bases, J lost 5 bases, and 21 bases lay in between. This CDR3 has 17 residues.

This clonotype was detected a few times. The chain recombines TRBV7-2 with TRBJ2-7; D remains unclear. Germline V gene data show CDR1 as SGHTA and CDR2 as FQGNSA. V lost 2 bases and J lost 3, with 11 bases in between. This CDR3 has 14 amino acids. This CDR3 is CASSLMNTGYEQYF. In DNA, the CDR3 is TGTGCCAGCAGCTTAATGAACACGGGCTACGAGCAGTACTTC.